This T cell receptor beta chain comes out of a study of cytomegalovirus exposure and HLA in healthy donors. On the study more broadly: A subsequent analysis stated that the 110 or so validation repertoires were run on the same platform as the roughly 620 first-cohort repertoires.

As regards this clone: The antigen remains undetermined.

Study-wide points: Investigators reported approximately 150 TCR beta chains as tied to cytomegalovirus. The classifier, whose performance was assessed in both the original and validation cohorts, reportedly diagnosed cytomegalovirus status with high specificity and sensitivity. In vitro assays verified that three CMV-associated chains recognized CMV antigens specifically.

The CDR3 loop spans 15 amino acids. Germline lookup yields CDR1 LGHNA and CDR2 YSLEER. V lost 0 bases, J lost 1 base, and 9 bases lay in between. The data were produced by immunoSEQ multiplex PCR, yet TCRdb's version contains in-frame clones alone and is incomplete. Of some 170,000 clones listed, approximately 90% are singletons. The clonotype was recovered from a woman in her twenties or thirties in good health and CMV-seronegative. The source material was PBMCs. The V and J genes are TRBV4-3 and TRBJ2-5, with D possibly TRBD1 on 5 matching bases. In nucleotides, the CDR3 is TGCGCCAGCAGCCAAGATTGGACAACCCAAGAGACCCAGTACTTC. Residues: CASSQDWTTQETQYF.